Each of the 3 T cell receptor beta chains below was sequenced from the same sample in a study of cytomegalovirus exposure and HLA in healthy donors. PCR employed 60 Vbeta and 13 Jbeta primers. Using immunoSEQ multiplex PCR, the repertoire was profiled, and TCRdb retains in-frame clones only, with some absent. The repertoire holds around 100,000 clones, with around 64% as singletons. Material: PBMCs. Receptors originate from a man in his thirties or forties in good health and CMV-seronegative.

The table lists this clone with a few counts. J is TRBJ1-2 and V is TRBV5-1, with D perhaps matching TRBD1 (6 bases). Germline V lookup: CDR1 SGHRS, CDR2 YFSETQ. V was clipped by 4 bases and J by 12 bases, with 19 bases between them. The CDR3 contains 13 residues. The CDR3 sequence: CASSGGDISYHTF. In DNA, the CDR3 is TGCGCCAGCAGCGGTGGGGACATTTCGTACCACACCTTC. Full variable domain (remainder filled in from reference TRBV5-1 and TRBJ1-2): KAGVTQTPRYLIKTRGQQVTLSCSPISGHRSVSWYQQTPGQGLQFLFEYFSETQRNKGNFPGRFSGRQFSNSRSEMNVSTLELGDSALYLCASSGGDISYHTFGSGTRLTVV.

The chain joins TRBV5-1 to TRBJ1-1; the D gene is possibly TRBD1 (5 bases). V shed 4 bases and J shed 3 bases, with 19 bases lying between them. The CDR3 extends over 16 amino acids. Germline loops: CDR1 SGHRS, CDR2 YFSETQ. The CDR3 nucleotides are TGCGCCAGCAGCCTAACGGGACTCACGTCGCACACTGAAGCTTTCTTT. This gives the protein CASSLTGLTSHTEAFF.

V usage is TRBV10-3 and J usage is TRBJ2-7; 9 nucleotides match TRBD2. Germline lookup yields CDR1 ENHRY and CDR2 SYGVKD. The junction had 6 bases not matched to a gene; V was cut back by 0 bases and J by 3 bases. The CDR3 length is 16 residues. The CDR3 DNA follows: TGTGCCATCAGTGAGTCGCGTCTAGCGGGGAACTACGAGCAGTACTTC. Protein product: CAISESRLAGNYEQYF.